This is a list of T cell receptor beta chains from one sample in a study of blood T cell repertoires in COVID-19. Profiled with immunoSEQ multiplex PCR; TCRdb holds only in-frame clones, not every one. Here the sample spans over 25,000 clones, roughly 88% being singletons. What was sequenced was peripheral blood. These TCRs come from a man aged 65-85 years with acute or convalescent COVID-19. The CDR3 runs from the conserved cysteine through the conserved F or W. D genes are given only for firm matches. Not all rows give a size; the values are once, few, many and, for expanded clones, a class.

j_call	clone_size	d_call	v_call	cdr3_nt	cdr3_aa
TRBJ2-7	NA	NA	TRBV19	TGTGCCAGTAGTATAGGAGGGCGCGCCTACGAGCAGTACTTC	CASSIGGRAYEQYF
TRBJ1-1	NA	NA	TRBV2	TGTGCCAGCAGTGAATGGGGTCGGGGTGAAGCTTTCTTT	CASSEWGRGEAFF
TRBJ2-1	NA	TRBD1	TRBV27	TGTGCCAGCAGTCCCGACAGGGGGTACTACAATGAGCAGTTCTTC	CASSPDRGYYNEQFF
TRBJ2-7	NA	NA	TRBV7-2	TGTGCCAGCAGCTCGAGACTAGAGTACCACGAGCAGTACTTC	CASSSRLEYHEQYF
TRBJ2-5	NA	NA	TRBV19	TGTGCCAGTTCGATATCCCCGGGGAACGGAGAGACCCAGTACTTC	CASSISPGNGETQYF
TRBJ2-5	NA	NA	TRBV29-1	TGCAGCGTTGCGAGGCAGCAAGAGACCCAGTACTTC	CSVARQQETQYF
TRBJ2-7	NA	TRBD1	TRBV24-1	TGTGCCACCAGTGATTTGAGACAGGGGATCGACGAGCAGTACTTC	CATSDLRQGIDEQYF
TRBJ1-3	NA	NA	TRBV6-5	TGTGCCAGCCGCCGGGAAGGCCGAGCTGGAAACACCATATATTTT	CASRREGRAGNTIYF
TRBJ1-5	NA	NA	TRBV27	TGTGCCAGCAGTAAAAATGGGGGACTTAGCAATCAGCCCCAGCATTTT	CASSKNGGLSNQPQHF
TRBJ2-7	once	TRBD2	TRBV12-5	TGTGCTAGTGGTTTGGGTAGCGGGAACTACGAGCAGTACTTC	CASGLGSGNYEQYF
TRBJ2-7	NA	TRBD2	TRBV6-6	TGTGCCAGCAGTCGCGAGGGGGTAAGCGGGGGTGGGAACGAGCAGTACTTC	CASSREGVSGGGNEQYF
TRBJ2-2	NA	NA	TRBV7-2	TGTGCCAGCAGCTTAGGCATCGGGCAGGGAGGGAACACCGGGGAGCTGTTTTTT	CASSLGIGQGGNTGELFF
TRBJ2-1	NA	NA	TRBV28	TGTGCCAGCAGTTTCCAGGGTCCAGTGGAGGAGCAGTTCTTC	CASSFQGPVEEQFF
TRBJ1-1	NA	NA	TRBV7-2	TGTGCCAGCAGCTTAGTAACAGGGCACACTGAAGCTTTCTTT	CASSLVTGHTEAFF
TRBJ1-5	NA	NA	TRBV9	TGTGCCAGCAGCGCTAGAGGGTATCAGCCCCAGCATTTT	CASSARGYQPQHF
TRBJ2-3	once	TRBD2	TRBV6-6	TGTGCCAGCAGTTACGAACTAGCGGGAGGGGATACGCAGTATTTT	CASSYELAGGDTQYF
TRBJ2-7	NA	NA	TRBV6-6	TGTGCCAGCAGCAAAAACTACGAGCAGTACTTC	CASSKNYEQYF
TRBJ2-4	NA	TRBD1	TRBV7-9	TGTGCCAGCAGTCTTGGACAGGGGGCTTATACCAAAAACATTCAGTACTTC	CASSLGQGAYTKNIQYF
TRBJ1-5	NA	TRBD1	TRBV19	TGTGCCAGTAGGCGGGACAGGGGGGCTCAGCCCCAGCATTTT	CASRRDRGAQPQHF
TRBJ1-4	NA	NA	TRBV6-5	TGTGCCAGCAGCCCCACAGGGACAACTAATGAAAAACTGTTTTTT	CASSPTGTTNEKLFF
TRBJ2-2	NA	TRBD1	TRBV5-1	TGCGCCAGCAGCACAGGGGGGAGCACCGGGGAGCTGTTTTTT	CASSTGGSTGELFF
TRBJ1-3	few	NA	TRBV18	TGTGCCAGCTCACCCACTTTCGGAGGCTCTGGAAACACCATATATTTT	CASSPTFGGSGNTIYF
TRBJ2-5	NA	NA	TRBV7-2	TGTGCCAGCAGCCCCGGACAGCGCCAAGAGACCCAGTACTTC	CASSPGQRQETQYF
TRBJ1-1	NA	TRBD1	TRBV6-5	TGTGCCAGCAGTTACCTTGACAGGGTCGCTGAAGCTTTCTTT	CASSYLDRVAEAFF
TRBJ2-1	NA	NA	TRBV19	TGTGCCAGTTCGTTGAGCGCGAGCTCCTACAATGAGCAGTTCTTC	CASSLSASSYNEQFF
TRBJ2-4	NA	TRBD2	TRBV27	TGTGCCAGCAGTTTAATAGCGGGAGAATCCCAAGCCAAAAACATTCAGTACTTC	CASSLIAGESQAKNIQYF
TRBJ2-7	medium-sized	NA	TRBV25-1	TGTGCCAGCAGTGCCAGGGGTTTCTCCTACGAGCAGTACTTC	CASSARGFSYEQYF